The 30 T cell receptor beta chains given below trace back to one sample, sequenced in a study of type 1 regulatory T cells. The antigens these receptors bind are not known. TCRdb processed the reads anew with MiXCR; each CDR3 protein has one entry. This sample yields about 60,000 distinct CDR3 sequences, of which almost 50% are seen a single time; more than 2% belongs to the top ten. The material sequenced was cultured non-Tr1 T cells, either the whole culture or a sorted T cell fraction (not recorded which). These receptors were collected from a human donor in good health.

The V call is TRBV15, the J call TRBJ1-1; D not certain. The V end was cut by 0 bases, the J end by 5 bases, with 13 bases between. This CDR3 has 15 residues. Germline V gives CDR1 LNHNV, CDR2 YYDKDF (reference sequence). CDR3 sequence reads: CATSRDRLLGTEAFF. The CDR3 DNA sequence: TGTGCCACCAGCAGAGATCGCCTGCTGGGAACTGAAGCTTTCTTT.

This CDR3 reads CASSLNRDRGRYNEKLFF. CDR3 sequence (DNA): TGTGCCAGCAGCTTGAACCGGGACAGGGGGAGGTATAATGAAAAACTGTTTTTT. The V gene is TRBV12-3 or TRBV12-4, the J gene TRBJ1-4; 11 bases fit TRBD1. J was trimmed by 4 bases and V by 6 bases; bases with no gene match: 13. CDR3 length: 18 residues.

The chain carries TRBV4-3 and TRBJ1-6, with unresolved D. Looked up from germline, CDR1 is LGHNA and CDR2 is YSLEER. The CDR3 consists of 13 residues. V was pared by 2 bases and J by 7 bases, with 6 bases between. The CDR3 loop is CASSQQENSPLHF. The CDR3 DNA follows: TGCGCCAGCAGCCAACAGGAGAATTCACCCCTCCACTTT.

The chain has TRBV7-9 and TRBJ2-5; tentative D call: TRBD1 (6 bases). This CDR3 contains 14 residues. The germline CDR1 and CDR2 sequences are SEHNR and FQNEAQ (reference sequence). V lost 4 bases and J lost 4, with 13 bases in between. The CDR3 spells CASSWTARRETQYF. Written as DNA, the CDR3 is TGTGCCAGCAGCTGGACAGCGAGACGAGAGACCCAGTACTTC.

This clonotype appeared a few times. This sequence joins TRBV12-3 or TRBV12-4 and TRBJ1-2, with unresolved D. This CDR3 comprises 13 residues. Trimming removed 3 bases from V and 4 bases from J, with 9 bases in between. CDR3 coding DNA: TGTGCCAGCAGTTTGTCCACGTCCTATGGCTACACCTTC. This codes for CASSLSTSYGYTF.

The V gene is TRBV12-3 or TRBV12-4, the J gene TRBJ1-5; possible D gene TRBD1, 5 bases. The V gene lost 4 bases and the J gene lost 4 bases, with 8 bases spanning the gap. The CDR3 has 13 amino acids. CDR3 nucleotides: TGTGCCAGCAGTTGGGGCACAAATCAGCCCCAGCATTTT. Translated, it gives CASSWGTNQPQHF.

This clonotype has more than one count but fewer than ten. DNA for the CDR3: TGCGCCAGCACCCGGGACCCGGGTTTGAACACTGAAGCTTTCTTT. Protein product: CASTRDPGLNTEAFF. The chain employs TRBV5-1 and TRBJ1-1; D perhaps matches TRBD1 (5 bases). CDR1 is SGHRS and CDR2 is YFSETQ in the germline V gene. The CDR3 length is 15 residues. V gave up 6 bases and J gave up 0 bases, with 15 bases separating them.

The chain has TRBV30 and TRBJ1-3; D is perhaps TRBD1 (5 bases). The germline V gene has CDR1 GTSNPN and CDR2 SVGIG (reference sequence). CDR3 length: 14 amino acids. V lost 3 bases and J lost 5, with 14 bases in between. CDR3 amino acids: CAWRWGRGRNTIYF. The CDR3 region has the DNA TGTGCCTGGAGATGGGGACGGGGGAGAAACACCATATATTTT. The variable domain in full, completed from reference TRBV30 and TRBJ1-3, reads SQTIHQWPATLVQPVGSPLSLECTVEGTSNPNLYWYRQAAGRGLQLLFYSVGIGQISSEVPQNLSASRPQDRQFILSSKKLLLSDSGFYLCAWRWGRGRNTIYFGEGSWLTVV.

The chain joins TRBV7-2 to TRBJ2-3; no definite D call. Germline V lookup: CDR1 SGHTA, CDR2 FQGNSA. V lost 5 bases and J lost 1, with 13 bases in between. The CDR3 runs 15 residues. The CDR3 reads CASSPFKAGTDTQYF. Here the CDR3 DNA reads TGTGCCAGCAGCCCATTTAAGGCCGGCACAGATACGCAGTATTTT.

The chain uses TRBV20-1 and TRBJ1-1; D is possibly TRBD1 (5 bases). The germline V gene has CDR1 DFQATT and CDR2 SNEGSKA (reference sequence). The CDR3 is 14 amino acids. Trimming took 3 bases from V and 7 from J, leaving 18 bases between them. The CDR3 DNA is TGCAGTGCTAGCGGCCCGGATTGGGGCAGTGAAGCTTTCTTT. Amino acid sequence: CSASGPDWGSEAFF.

This clonotype was picked up a small number of times. V and J are TRBV20-1 and TRBJ2-1; no reliable D call. The CDR3 sequence is 15 residues long. Trimming cost V 0 bases and J 8 bases, with 17 bases left between them. CDR1 and CDR2 from the germline V gene are DFQATT and SNEGSKA (reference sequence). The CDR3 DNA reads TGCAGTGCTAGAGATCGGCTATCCACCGGCGATGAGCAGTTCTTC. It translates to CSARDRLSTGDEQFF.

This clonotype was counted between two and nine times. This chain joins TRBV7-8 and TRBJ2-2; perhaps TRBD2 as D (6 bases). The CDR3 totals 14 residues. V was shortened by 9 bases and J by 3 bases, with 14 bases between the two germline ends. Looked up from germline, CDR1 is SGHVS and CDR2 is FQNEAQ. This chain's CDR3 is CASRRDGYTGELFF. In nucleotides, the CDR3 is TGTGCCAGTCGGCGGGACGGATACACCGGGGAGCTGTTTTTT.

This rearrangement joins TRBV23-1 to TRBJ1-1; D may be TRBD1 (5 bases). Being an ORF, TRBV23-1 has a function that is uncertain. The germline V and J ends were trimmed by 4 bases and 4 bases, with 28 bases remaining between them. This CDR3 contains 19 residues. The DNA for the CDR3 is TGCGCCAGCAGTCCCGACCGGGTGGGGGTCAGAAAGTTGGCCACTGAAGCTTTCTTT. Protein sequence: CASSPDRVGVRKLATEAFF.

The V and J genes are TRBV27 and TRBJ1-6, with D perhaps matching TRBD1 (6 bases). Germline V gene sequence: CDR1 MNHEY, CDR2 SMNVEV (reference sequence). This CDR3 has 17 amino acids. Trimming removed 0 bases at V and 5 bases at J, with 14 bases between. The CDR3 reads CASSLSMGRGDNSPLHF. In DNA form, the CDR3 reads TGTGCCAGCAGTTTATCGATGGGCAGGGGCGATAATTCACCCCTCCACTTT.

The V call is TRBV5-5, the J call TRBJ1-1, with D possibly matching TRBD1 (6 bases). There are 11 residues in the CDR3. V was trimmed by 2 bases and J by 7 bases, leaving 6 bases between them. Per the germline V gene, CDR1 is SGHKS and CDR2 is YYEKEE (reference sequence). The CDR3 coding sequence is TGTGCCAGCAGCTTAGGGGGTGAAGCTTTCTTT. Translated, it gives CASSLGGEAFF.

The table lists this clonotype with a few counts. V is TRBV4-1 and J is TRBJ1-3; TRBD1 matches 9 bases. The CDR3 is made up of 21 amino acids. Per the germline V gene, CDR1 is MGHRA and CDR2 is YSYEKL. J lost 0 bases, V lost 4 bases, and 19 bases had no gene match. The CDR3 DNA follows: TGCGCCAGCAGCCTTGAGCCGGGACAGGGAAAGCGGTGGACCTCTGGAAACACCATATATTTT. Protein sequence: CASSLEPGQGKRWTSGNTIYF.

The gene calls are TRBV12-3 or TRBV12-4 and TRBJ1-2; D ambiguous. V shed 4 bases and J shed 2 bases, with 8 bases lying between them. CDR3 length: 13 residues. CDR3 sequence (DNA): TGTGCCAGCAGTTCGACGGTGAACTATGGCTACACCTTC. As protein: CASSSTVNYGYTF.

This clonotype was found a few times. V is TRBV5-1 and J is TRBJ2-2; D is perhaps TRBD1 or TRBD2 (5 bases each). Trimming removed 3 bases from V and 7 bases from J, with 16 bases in between. Germline V gene lookup returns CDR1 SGHRS and CDR2 YFSETQ. This CDR3 has 15 amino acids. The CDR3 DNA reads as TGCGCCAGCAGCTCCGGGACCCCTGTTGGCGGGGAGCTGTTTTTT. It yields the protein CASSSGTPVGGELFF. Based on the CDR3 plus reference TRBV5-1 and TRBJ2-2, the full variable domain is KAGVTQTPRYLIKTRGQQVTLSCSPISGHRSVSWYQQTPGQGLQFLFEYFSETQRNKGNFPGRFSGRQFSNSRSEMNVSTLELGDSALYLCASSSGTPVGGELFFGEGSRLTVL.

The V call is TRBV6-5, the J call TRBJ1-2; 9 nucleotides align to TRBD1. The CDR3 consists of 15 residues. Per germline, CDR1 MNHEY and CDR2 SVGAGI. V trimming: 2 bases; J trimming: 4 bases; junction bases outside the gene matches: 5. The CDR3 loop reads CASSYSGQGTYGYTF. The DNA for the CDR3 is TGTGCCAGCAGTTACAGTGGACAGGGGACCTATGGCTACACCTTC.

With respect to this clonotype: The junction does not match germline at one end; this may be a read error. The gene calls are TRBV7-2 and TRBJ2-7; TRBD2 aligns across 9 bases. The CDR3 length is 15 residues. The germline V gene encodes CDR1 SGHTA and CDR2 FQGNSA. CDR3 bases: TGTGCCGGCAGCTTAGCTGGCGGGGGGGTGGGGGAGCAGTACTTC. This encodes CAGSLAGGGVGEQYF.

The genes are TRBV6-6 and TRBJ2-5, with TRBD2 identical over 8 bases. Germline CDR1 and CDR2: MNHNY and SVGAGI (reference sequence). There are 14 residues in the CDR3. V trimming: 7 bases; J trimming: 2 bases; junction bases outside the gene matches: 6. Here the CDR3 reads CASNKAGEQETQYF. CDR3 DNA sequence: TGTGCCAGCAACAAAGCGGGGGAACAAGAGACCCAGTACTTC.

The chain couples TRBV6-5 to TRBJ1-2; D remains unclear. This CDR3 is 14 amino acids long. Germline V gene lookup returns CDR1 MNHEY and CDR2 SVGAGI. V was pared by 6 bases and J by 5 bases, with 16 bases between. This chain's CDR3 is CASSPHEGGYGYTF. Written as DNA, the CDR3 is TGTGCCAGCAGCCCGCATGAGGGAGGGTATGGCTACACCTTC.

The chain links TRBV24-1 to TRBJ1-2; 7 bases map to TRBD1. This CDR3 spans 17 amino acids. Germline V lookup: CDR1 KGHDR, CDR2 SFDVKD. J gave up 0 bases and V 4 bases, and 10 bases lay outside the gene matches. The CDR3 coding sequence is TGTGCCACCAGTGACCGAAAGGGACAGCAAACTAACTATGGCTACACCTTC. Translation gives CATSDRKGQQTNYGYTF.

This clonotype was picked up a small number of times. This chain links TRBV2 with TRBJ1-1; D unclear. V was shortened by 2 bases and J by 1 base, with 8 bases between the two germline ends. Germline CDR1 and CDR2: SNHLY and FYNNEI. The CDR3 consists of 14 residues. CDR3 in amino acids: CASSETTWNTEAFF. As DNA, the CDR3 is TGTGCCAGCAGTGAAACGACGTGGAACACTGAAGCTTTCTTT.

As to this clonotype: Germline and junction disagree at one end, which may indicate a read error. The V and J genes are TRBV6-6 and TRBJ1-2; 8 bases align to TRBD1. The germline V gene encodes CDR1 MNHNY and CDR2 SVGAGI (reference sequence). The CDR3 is 16 amino acids. The CDR3 region is CASSYSWTGTNYSYTF. The DNA of the CDR3 is TGTGCCAGCAGTTACTCATGGACAGGGACCAACTATAGCTACACCTTC.

V gene TRBV7-9 combines with J gene TRBJ1-1, with unresolved D. V lost 6 bases and J lost 4, with 12 bases in between. The CDR3 length is 13 residues. Germline values: CDR1 SEHNR, CDR2 FQNEAQ (reference sequence). For the CDR3, the DNA is TGTGCCAGCAGTTTTCAGGCGGGCACTGAAGCTTTCTTT. Protein: CASSFQAGTEAFF.

This clonotype appeared a few times. Here the CDR3 DNA reads TGTGCCACCAGCCGCCAGATTGCAACTAATGAAAAACTGTTTTTT. Translated, it gives CATSRQIATNEKLFF. The chain links TRBV15 to TRBJ1-4; no definite D call. This CDR3 is 15 amino acids long. V shed 5 bases and J shed 0 bases, with 10 bases lying between them. Per the germline V gene, CDR1 is LNHNV and CDR2 is YYDKDF (reference sequence).

This clonotype was recorded only once. This chain connects TRBV7-9 to TRBJ2-6; D uncertain. This CDR3 comprises 16 residues. Germline CDR1 and CDR2: SEHNR and FQNEAQ (reference sequence). The V end lost 1 base, the J end lost 1 base, and 8 bases lay between the germline ends. The CDR3 DNA reads as TGTGCCAGCAGCTTAGTCGTTGGGTCTGGGGCCAACGTCCTGACTTTC. Translated: CASSLVVGSGANVLTF.

V gene TRBV18 combines with J gene TRBJ2-2; 7 positions agree with TRBD2. CDR1 and CDR2 (germline): KGHSH, LQKENI. The CDR3 covers 17 residues. Trimming removed 3 bases from V and 0 bases from J; junction bases left unmatched: 7. The CDR3 here is CASSPGRSGANTGELFF. Here the CDR3 DNA reads TGTGCCAGCTCACCCGGGAGGTCAGGAGCGAACACCGGGGAGCTGTTTTTT.

This clonotype was recorded a few times. The chain employs TRBV4-1 and TRBJ1-1; a weak D match, TRBD1 (5 bases). CDR1 and CDR2 from the germline V gene are MGHRA and YSYEKL. The CDR3 consists of 13 residues. Trimming left V 0 bases short and J 7 bases short, with 9 bases between. The CDR3 sequence: CASSQEEGIEAFF. Written as DNA, the CDR3 is TGCGCCAGCAGCCAAGAAGAGGGGATTGAAGCTTTCTTT.